The 19 T cell receptor beta chains below were found in one sample sequenced in a study of shared clonotypes between healthy human individuals. TCRdb keeps only in-frame clones here, not all; method: immunoSEQ multiplex PCR. The table shows around 1.9 million clones, with about 94% occurring only once. Positive CCR7 selection of CD45RO-negative cells yielded the naive CD8 cells, and terminally differentiated effector memory CD45RA+ cells were excluded. Sequenced sample: naive CD8+ T cells from PBMCs. The receptors were gathered from a young man in good health. Some clones in this sample may be carry-over from other donors' samples.

This chain links TRBV9 with TRBJ1-5, with unresolved D. Germline V gene sequence: CDR1 SGDLS, CDR2 YYNGEE. The germline V and J ends were trimmed by 3 bases and 5 bases, with 15 bases remaining between them. This CDR3 has 15 residues. The CDR3 sequence: CASSAGLRSDQPQHF. The CDR3 bases are TGTGCCAGCAGCGCCGGACTACGTTCCGATCAGCCCCAGCATTTT.

With regard to this clone: This CDR3 is also generated by other DNA sequences in the sample. This chain joins TRBV27 and TRBJ2-7, with 10 bases matching TRBD2. This CDR3 has 14 residues. Germline-derived CDR1 and CDR2 are MNHEY and SMNVEV (reference sequence). V lost 4 bases and J lost 1; bases outside the gene matches: 1. The CDR3 region is CASSWTSGSYEQYF. CDR3 DNA: TGTGCCAGCAGTTGGACTAGCGGATCCTACGAGCAGTACTTC.

As regards this clone: The sample contains more than one DNA sequence encoding this CDR3. This chain uses TRBV7-9 with TRBJ2-7; D is possibly TRBD1 (5 bases). Trimming took 1 base from V and 4 from J, leaving 11 bases between them. This CDR3 has 14 residues. Germline CDR1 is SEHNR and CDR2 is FQNEAQ (reference sequence). CDR3 sequence: CASSLVGRAYEQYF. The CDR3 DNA follows: TGTGCCAGCAGCTTAGTCGGCAGGGCATACGAGCAGTACTTC.

J is TRBJ1-3 and V is TRBV19, with TRBD1 matching 7 bases. This CDR3 is built from 14 residues. Germline assignment: CDR1 LNHDA and CDR2 SQIVND (reference sequence). V dropped 8 bases and J dropped 2; count of bases not matched to a gene: 6. The DNA for the CDR3 is TGTGCCAGTGGGGAACAGGGGCCTGGAAACACCATATATTTT. Its protein product is CASGEQGPGNTIYF.

This clone has only one observation. Additional DNA sequences in this sample encode the identical CDR3. The genes are TRBV28 and TRBJ2-1; no clear D. CDR3 size: 11 residues. CDR1 MDHEN and CDR2 SYDVKM come from the germline V gene. The V gene lost 5 bases and the J gene lost 7 bases, with 6 bases spanning the gap. The CDR3 nucleotides are TGTGCCAGCAGTCAAGGTAATGAGCAGTTCTTC. It codes for CASSQGNEQFF.

The chain has TRBV10-3 and TRBJ1-1; D might be TRBD1 (5 bases). CDR1 is ENHRY and CDR2 is SYGVKD in the germline V gene. The CDR3 extends over 17 amino acids. V lost 2 bases and J 1 base, leaving 17 bases between the germline ends. The CDR3 is CAISEGGATDKNTEAFF. In nucleotides, the CDR3 is TGTGCCATCAGTGAGGGAGGGGCAACCGATAAGAACACTGAAGCTTTCTTT.

This sequence joins TRBV19 and TRBJ2-1; TRBD2 is a possible D gene (6 bases). Deletions cut 5 bases from V and 5 bases from J, with 19 bases between. The CDR3 totals 16 residues. Germline loops: CDR1 LNHDA, CDR2 SQIVND (reference sequence). The CDR3 DNA reads as TGTGCCAGTAGTTATATGGCCGGGGGTAGCAACAATGAGCAGTTCTTC. Protein: CASSYMAGGSNNEQFF.

The chain employs TRBV19 and TRBJ2-7; 10 nucleotides align to TRBD1. The CDR3 totals 15 residues. The ends lost 6 bases at V and 4 bases at J; junction bases unmatched: 9. Per the germline V gene, CDR1 is LNHDA and CDR2 is SQIVND (reference sequence). The CDR3, as DNA: TGTGCCAGTAGCGGTATGACAGGGGGCGCTTACGAGCAGTACTTC. This encodes CASSGMTGGAYEQYF.

The chain uses TRBV4-1 and TRBJ2-1; 9 bases fit TRBD1. The trim removed 3 bases at V and 6 bases at J, leaving 9 bases unmatched. This CDR3 has 16 amino acids. Germline lookup yields CDR1 MGHRA and CDR2 YSYEKL. CDR3 nucleotides: TGCGCCAGCAGCCAGGACCCGGGACAGGGAGGCAATGAGCAGTTCTTC. Protein: CASSQDPGQGGNEQFF.

This CDR3 is CASSAGSRLANEKFF. The CDR3 DNA reads as TGTGCCAGCAGCGCTGGTAGTAGACTAGCAAACGAAAAGTTCTTC. This chain links TRBV9 with TRBJ2-1; 7 nucleotides match TRBD2. The CDR3 contains 15 residues. Per the germline V gene, CDR1 is SGDLS and CDR2 is YYNGEE. After removal of 3 bases from V and 14 bases from J, the junction contained 17 bases not matched to a gene.

This clone was seen a few times. The chain has TRBV28 and TRBJ1-5; 9 nucleotides agree with TRBD1. The germline V gene encodes CDR1 MDHEN and CDR2 SYDVKM. The junction had 12 bases not matched to a gene; V was cut back by 6 bases and J by 6 bases. The CDR3 extends over 16 amino acids. The CDR3, as DNA: TGTGCCAGCAGCCCCAGGGGGACAGGGAGGACTCAGCCCCAGCATTTT. It specifies CASSPRGTGRTQPQHF.

The chain combines TRBV28 with TRBJ1-2, with D unresolved. The CDR3 has 14 amino acids. CDR1 is MDHEN, CDR2 SYDVKM, per germline. Deletions cut 3 bases from V and 7 bases from J, with 15 bases between. The CDR3 loop reads CASSLFGTSGGYTF. The CDR3, as DNA: TGTGCCAGCAGTTTGTTTGGCACTTCTGGTGGCTACACCTTC.

V is TRBV29-1 and J is TRBJ2-1; 7 bases are shared with TRBD2. The V gene end was trimmed by 3 bases and the J gene end by 3 bases; junction bases not matched to a gene: 5. The CDR3 consists of 14 residues. Germline CDR1 SQVTM, CDR2 ANQGSEA. This chain's CDR3 is CSVDGGDRYNEQFF. DNA for the CDR3: TGCAGCGTTGATGGGGGGGATCGCTACAATGAGCAGTTCTTC.

The chain uses TRBV6-5 and TRBJ1-1, with D unclear. This CDR3 contains 13 residues. The germline V and J ends were trimmed by 4 bases and 3 bases, with 9 bases remaining between them. The germline V gene encodes CDR1 MNHEY and CDR2 SVGAGI. In nucleotides, the CDR3 is TGTGCCAGCAGTTCCCTGACGCACACTGAAGCTTTCTTT. Its translation is CASSSLTHTEAFF.

The gene calls are TRBV7-2 and TRBJ2-2; TRBD1 aligns across 9 bases. CDR1 is SGHTA and CDR2 is FQGNSA in the germline V gene. V was clipped by 3 bases and J by 6 bases; unmatched bases: 14. The CDR3 has 18 residues. This CDR3 reads CASSFPGQGLGVPGELFF. The CDR3 DNA follows: TGTGCCAGCAGCTTCCCGGGACAGGGTTTGGGGGTACCCGGGGAGCTGTTTTTT.

This clone is a singleton in its sample. CDR3 DNA: TGTGCCAGCAGCCATAAGATGCCGGGACTCTCTATCTATGGCTACACCTTC. Translating it yields CASSHKMPGLSIYGYTF. The chain has TRBV7-8 and TRBJ1-2, with a weak D call TRBD1 (5 bases). V was trimmed by 5 bases and J by 4 bases, leaving 23 bases between them. Germline CDR1 SGHVS, CDR2 FQNEAQ. The CDR3 is 17 residues long. The full variable domain, in which reference TRBV7-8 and TRBJ1-2 provide the parts outside the CDR3, is GAGVSQSPRYKVAKRGQDVALRCDPISGHVSLFWYQQALGQGPEFLTYFQNEAQLDKSGLPSDRFFAERPEGSVSTLKIQRTQQEDSAVYLCASSHKMPGLSIYGYTFGSGTRLTVV.

The chain couples TRBV7-3 to TRBJ2-7; possible D gene TRBD2, 5 bases. The CDR3 totals 14 residues. V lost 5 bases to trimming and J lost 0 bases, with 11 bases between them. Germline V CDR1 and CDR2: SGHTA, FQGTGA. The CDR3 region is CASSPSGNSYEQYF. CDR3 bases: TGTGCCAGCAGCCCATCGGGGAACTCCTACGAGCAGTACTTC.

This clone was counted once. This chain joins TRBV18 and TRBJ2-7, with 11 nucleotides matching TRBD1. V lost 2 bases and J lost 2; bases outside the gene matches: 2. CDR3 length equals 15 residues. CDR1 is KGHSH and CDR2 is LQKENI in the germline V gene. This CDR3 is CASSPAGQGAYEQYF. CDR3 nucleotide sequence: TGTGCCAGCTCACCAGCGGGACAGGGGGCCTACGAGCAGTACTTC.

The CDR3 sequence: CSVGGVGYTF. CDR3 sequence (DNA): TGCAGCGTTGGCGGGGTTGGCTACACCTTC. The V and J genes are TRBV29-1 and TRBJ1-2, with no clear D. The CDR3 runs 10 residues. Deletions cut 4 bases from V and 7 bases from J, with 7 bases between. CDR1 is SQVTM, CDR2 ANQGSEA, per germline.